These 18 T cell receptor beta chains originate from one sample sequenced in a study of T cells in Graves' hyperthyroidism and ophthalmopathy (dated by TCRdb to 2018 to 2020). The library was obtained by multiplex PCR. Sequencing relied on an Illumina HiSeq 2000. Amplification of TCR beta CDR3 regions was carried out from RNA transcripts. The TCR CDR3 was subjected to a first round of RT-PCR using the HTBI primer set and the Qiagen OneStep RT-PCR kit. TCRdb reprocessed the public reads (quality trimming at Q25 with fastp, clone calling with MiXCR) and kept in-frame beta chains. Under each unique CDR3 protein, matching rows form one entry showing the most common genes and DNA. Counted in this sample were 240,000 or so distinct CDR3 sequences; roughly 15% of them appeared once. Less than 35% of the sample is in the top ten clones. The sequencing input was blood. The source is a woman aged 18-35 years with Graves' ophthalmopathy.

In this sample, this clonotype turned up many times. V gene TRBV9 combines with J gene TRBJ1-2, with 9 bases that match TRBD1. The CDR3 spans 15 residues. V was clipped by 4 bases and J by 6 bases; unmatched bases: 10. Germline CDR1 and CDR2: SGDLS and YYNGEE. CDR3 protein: CASSIAGTGMDGYTF. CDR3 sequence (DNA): TGTGCCAGCAGCATTGCCGGGACAGGGATGGATGGCTACACCTTC.

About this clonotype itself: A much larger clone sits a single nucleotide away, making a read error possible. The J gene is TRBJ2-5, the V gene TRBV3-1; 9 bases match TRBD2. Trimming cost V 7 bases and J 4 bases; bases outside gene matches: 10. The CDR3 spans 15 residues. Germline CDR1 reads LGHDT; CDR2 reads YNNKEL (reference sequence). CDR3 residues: CASTLGLAGLETQYF. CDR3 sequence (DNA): TGTGCCAGCACCCTCGGGCTAGCGGGACTAGAGACCCAGTACTTC.

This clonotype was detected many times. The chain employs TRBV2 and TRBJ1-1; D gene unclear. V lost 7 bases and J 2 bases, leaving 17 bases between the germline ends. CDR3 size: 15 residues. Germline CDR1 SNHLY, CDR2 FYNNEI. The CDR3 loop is CASKRMAVGNTEAFF. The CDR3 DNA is TGTGCCAGCAAGCGTATGGCGGTTGGAAACACTGAAGCTTTCTTT.

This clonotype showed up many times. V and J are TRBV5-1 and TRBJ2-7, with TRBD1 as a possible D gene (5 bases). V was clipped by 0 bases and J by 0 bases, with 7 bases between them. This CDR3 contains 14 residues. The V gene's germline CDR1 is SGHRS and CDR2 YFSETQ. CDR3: CASSLVQDSYEQYF. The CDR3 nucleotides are TGCGCCAGCAGCTTGGTACAGGACTCCTACGAGCAGTACTTC.

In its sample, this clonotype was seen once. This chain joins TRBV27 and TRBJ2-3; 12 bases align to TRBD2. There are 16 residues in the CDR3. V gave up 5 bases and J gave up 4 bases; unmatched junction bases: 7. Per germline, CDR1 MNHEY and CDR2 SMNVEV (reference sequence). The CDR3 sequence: CASSVILAGGSDTQYF. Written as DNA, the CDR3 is TGTGCCAGCAGTGTCATACTAGCGGGAGGATCAGATACGCAGTATTTT.

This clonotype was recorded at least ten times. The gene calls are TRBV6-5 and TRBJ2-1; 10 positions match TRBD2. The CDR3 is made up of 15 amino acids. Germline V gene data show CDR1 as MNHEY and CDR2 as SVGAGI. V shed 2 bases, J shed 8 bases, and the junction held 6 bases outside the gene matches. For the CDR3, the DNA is TGTGCCAGCAGTTACATGGGACTAGCGAGGGATGAGCAGTTCTTC. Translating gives CASSYMGLARDEQFF.

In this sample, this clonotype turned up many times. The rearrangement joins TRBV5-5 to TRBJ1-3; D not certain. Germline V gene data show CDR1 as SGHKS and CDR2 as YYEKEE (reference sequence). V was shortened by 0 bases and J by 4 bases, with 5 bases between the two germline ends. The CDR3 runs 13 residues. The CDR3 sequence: CASSLVGGNTIYF. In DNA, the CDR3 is TGTGCCAGCAGCTTGGTTGGCGGAAACACCATATATTTT. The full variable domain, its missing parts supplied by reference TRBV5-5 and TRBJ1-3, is DAGVTQSPTHLIKTRGQQVTLRCSPISGHKSVSWYQQVLGQGPQFIFQYYEKEERGRGNFPDRFSARQFPNYSSELNVNALLLGDSALYLCASSLVGGNTIYFGEGSWLTVV.

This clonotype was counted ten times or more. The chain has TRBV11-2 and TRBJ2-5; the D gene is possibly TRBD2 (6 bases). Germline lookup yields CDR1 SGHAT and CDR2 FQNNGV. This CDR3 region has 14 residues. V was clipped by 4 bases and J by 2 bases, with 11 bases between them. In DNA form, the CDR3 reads TGTGCCAGCAGCTCATGGGACTTACAAGAGACCCAGTACTTC. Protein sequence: CASSSWDLQETQYF.

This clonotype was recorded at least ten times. The DNA of the CDR3 is TGTGCCAGCTCATTTGCGGGAGGGTTTGAGACCCAGTACTTC. This encodes CASSFAGGFETQYF. V gene TRBV18 combines with J gene TRBJ2-5, with 9 bases fitting TRBD2. Germline V gene lookup returns CDR1 KGHSH and CDR2 LQKENI. The CDR3 sequence is 14 residues long. With V trimmed by 5 bases and J by 5 bases, 6 bases remained unmatched.

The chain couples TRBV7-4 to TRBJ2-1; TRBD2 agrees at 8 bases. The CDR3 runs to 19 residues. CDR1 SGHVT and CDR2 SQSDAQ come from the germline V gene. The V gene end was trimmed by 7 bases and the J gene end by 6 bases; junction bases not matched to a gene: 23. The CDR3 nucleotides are TGTGCCAGCACCCACATCACACGCGGGCTAGCGGGCGACTGCAATGAGCAGTTCTTC. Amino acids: CASTHITRGLAGDCNEQFF.

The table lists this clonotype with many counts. The CDR3 nucleotides are TGTGCCAGCAGTTACTTTAGCGGGAGGCCGACAGGAACGCAGTATTTT. This codes for CASSYFSGRPTGTQYF. This chain joins TRBV6-2 or TRBV6-3 and TRBJ2-3, with TRBD2 matching 10 bases. The CDR3 consists of 16 residues. In germline, CDR1 is MNHEY, CDR2 SVGEGT. The trim removed 1 base at V and 9 bases at J, leaving 10 bases unmatched.

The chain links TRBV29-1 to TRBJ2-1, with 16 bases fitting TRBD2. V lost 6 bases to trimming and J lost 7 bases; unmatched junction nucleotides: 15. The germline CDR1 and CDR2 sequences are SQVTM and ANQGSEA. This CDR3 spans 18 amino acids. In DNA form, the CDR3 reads TGCAGCGTCTCCTACCCCGGGACTAGCGGGGGGGCAGTTAATGAGCAGTTCTTC. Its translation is CSVSYPGTSGGAVNEQFF.

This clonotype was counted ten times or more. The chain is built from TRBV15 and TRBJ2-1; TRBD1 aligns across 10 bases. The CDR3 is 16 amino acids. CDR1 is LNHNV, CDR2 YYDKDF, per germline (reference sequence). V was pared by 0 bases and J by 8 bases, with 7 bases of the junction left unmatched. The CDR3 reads CATSRDPGTGADEQFF. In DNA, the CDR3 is TGTGCCACCAGCAGAGATCCCGGGACAGGGGCAGATGAGCAGTTCTTC.

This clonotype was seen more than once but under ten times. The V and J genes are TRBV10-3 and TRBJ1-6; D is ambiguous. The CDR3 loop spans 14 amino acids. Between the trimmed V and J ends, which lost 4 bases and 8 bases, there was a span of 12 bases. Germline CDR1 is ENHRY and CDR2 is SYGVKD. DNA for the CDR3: TGTGCCATCAGTGCGAGGGCGAGCGATTCACCCCTCCACTTT. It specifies CAISARASDSPLHF.

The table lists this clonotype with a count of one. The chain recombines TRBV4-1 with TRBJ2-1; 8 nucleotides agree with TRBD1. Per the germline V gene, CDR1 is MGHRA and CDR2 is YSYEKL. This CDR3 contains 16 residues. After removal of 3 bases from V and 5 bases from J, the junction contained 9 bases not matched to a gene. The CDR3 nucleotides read TGCGCCAGCAGCCATCGACAGGGGTTAGCAAACAATGAGCAGTTCTTC. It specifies CASSHRQGLANNEQFF.

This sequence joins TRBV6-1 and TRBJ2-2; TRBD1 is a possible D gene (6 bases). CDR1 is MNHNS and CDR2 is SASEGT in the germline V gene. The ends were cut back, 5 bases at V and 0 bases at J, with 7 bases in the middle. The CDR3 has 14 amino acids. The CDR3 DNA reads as TGTGCCAGCAGTCGACAGGCGAACACCGGGGAGCTGTTTTTT. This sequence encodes CASSRQANTGELFF.

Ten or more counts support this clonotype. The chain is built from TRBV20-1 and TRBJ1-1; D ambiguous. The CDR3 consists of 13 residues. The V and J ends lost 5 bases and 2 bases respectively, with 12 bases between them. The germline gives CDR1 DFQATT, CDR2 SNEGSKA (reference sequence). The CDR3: CSALPAGNTEAFF. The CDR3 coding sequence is TGCAGTGCTCTGCCAGCAGGAAACACTGAAGCTTTCTTT.

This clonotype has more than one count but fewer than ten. The CDR3 DNA sequence: TGTGCCATCAGTGAGCCAGGGGCAGGGGACTCGGATTTGGCTTTCTTT. This gives the protein CAISEPGAGDSDLAFF. This sequence joins TRBV10-3 and TRBJ1-1; weak D call: TRBD1 (6 bases). The germline gives CDR1 ENHRY, CDR2 SYGVKD. V lost 2 bases, J lost 11 bases, and 24 bases lay in between. CDR3 length equals 16 residues.